Given below is one T cell receptor (beta chain) in context. Its antigen remains unidentified. There are 16 residues in the CDR3. With 4 bases clipped from V and 5 bases from J, the junction kept 7 bases outside the gene matches. CDR1 and CDR2 (germline): SGHRS, YFSETQ. This record belongs to a study of memory CD4+ T cells and cytomegalovirus serostatus. Study-wide results and caveats: Median bootstrapped AUC for CMV status was roughly 0.95 originally, less than 0.93 US-trained. CD4+ memory repertoires contained 67 of 164 reported CMV TCRbeta sequences.

This table comes from immunoSEQ multiplex PCR, and its TCRdb copy is limited to in-frame clones, with some not included. The sample includes roughly 86,000 clones, 80% of them seen just once. Single viable CD3+CD4+CD8-CD45RO+ cells were sorted as the memory CD4+ T cells. Total CD4+ T cells were enriched by CD4 positive selection. The chain combines TRBV5-1 with TRBJ2-3, with 13 bases matching TRBD2. The sequence came from an adult in good health and CMV-seropositive. Input material: memory CD4+ T cells from blood. The CDR3 sequence: CASSVGLAGKEDTQYF. The CDR3, as DNA: TGCGCCAGCAGCGTGGGACTAGCGGGAAAGGAAGATACGCAGTATTTT.